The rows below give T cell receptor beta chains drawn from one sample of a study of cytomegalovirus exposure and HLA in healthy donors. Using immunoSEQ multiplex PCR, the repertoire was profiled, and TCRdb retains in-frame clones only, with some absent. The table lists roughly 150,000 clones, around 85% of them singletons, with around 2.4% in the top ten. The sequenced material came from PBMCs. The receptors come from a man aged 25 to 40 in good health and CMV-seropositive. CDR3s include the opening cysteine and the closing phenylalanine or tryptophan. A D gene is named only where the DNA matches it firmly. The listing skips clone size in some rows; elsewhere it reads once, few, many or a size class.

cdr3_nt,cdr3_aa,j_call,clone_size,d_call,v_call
TGTGCCAGTAGTATCAGCTGGACAGGGAAGACACCCCTCCACTTT,CASSISWTGKTPLHF,TRBJ1-6,.,TRBD1,TRBV19
TGCGCCAGCAGCCCCGGCGGGGGGCGAGGGTACAATGAGCAGTTCTTC,CASSPGGGRGYNEQFF,TRBJ2-1,.,TRBD2,TRBV4-1
TGTGCCAGCAGCCCCGGGACAGGAGGGGAGACCCAGTACTTC,CASSPGTGGETQYF,TRBJ2-5,once,TRBD1,TRBV6-6
TGTGCCATCAGTGACTTTCCGGGGGATAGGGCTGCCAAGGGGTCCTACGAGCAGTACTTC,CAISDFPGDRAAKGSYEQYF,TRBJ2-7,once,.,TRBV10-3
TGTGCCAGCAGTCAGAGGGCGAACACTGAAGCTTTCTTT,CASSQRANTEAFF,TRBJ1-1,.,.,TRBV6-6
TGTGCCAGCAGCGTAGGGGAGGGAACGAACTATGGCTACACCTTC,CASSVGEGTNYGYTF,TRBJ1-2,.,.,TRBV9
TGTGCCAGCAGCCAAGAGGAGGGGGGGGGTACAGATACGCAGTATTTT,CASSQEEGGGTDTQYF,TRBJ2-3,.,.,TRBV4-2
TGTGCCAGCAGCGAAAGGACTAGCGGGGGGACCTACGAGCAGTACTTC,CASSERTSGGTYEQYF,TRBJ2-7,.,TRBD2,TRBV7-6
TGTGCCAGCAGTGACTCTAGCGGGGCAGGGATGGGAAGGAATGGCTACACCTTC,CASSDSSGAGMGRNGYTF,TRBJ1-2,.,.,TRBV6-4
TGTGCCAGCAGTTCGACTATCTACGAGACCCAGTACTTC,CASSSTIYETQYF,TRBJ2-5,.,.,TRBV6-6
TGTGCCAGCAGCACCAACAGGGGGACAGATACGCAGTATTTT,CASSTNRGTDTQYF,TRBJ2-3,.,TRBD1,TRBV9
TGCGCCAGCAGCCAAGGGACTCAAGAGACCCAGTACTTC,CASSQGTQETQYF,TRBJ2-5,.,.,TRBV4-1
TGTGCCAGCAGCTTGACTAGCGGGGGTGGCAATGAGCAGTTCTTC,CASSLTSGGGNEQFF,TRBJ2-1,.,TRBD2,TRBV5-4
TGTGCCAGCAGCTTCACGGGGGTCACTGAAGCTTTCTTT,CASSFTGVTEAFF,TRBJ1-1,.,.,TRBV5-6
TGTGCCAGCAGTTACTCGGTACAGGGGCCGAGGGAGACCCAGTACTTC,CASSYSVQGPRETQYF,TRBJ2-5,.,TRBD1,TRBV6-6
TGTGCCAGCAGCCAGGGGTGGGGGACTGAAGCTTTCTTT,CASSQGWGTEAFF,TRBJ1-1,.,.,TRBV9
TGTGCCAGCAGCCTCATACTGGACAAGTCTGGAAACACCATATATTTT,CASSLILDKSGNTIYF,TRBJ1-3,.,.,TRBV7-2
TGTGCCAGCAGTTACTCGGACTCGAGATACAATGAGCAGTTCTTC,CASSYSDSRYNEQFF,TRBJ2-1,.,.,TRBV6-5
TGTGCCACCAGCAGAACAAAGATCGGGGGCTACACCTTC,CATSRTKIGGYTF,TRBJ1-2,.,.,TRBV15
TGTGCCAGCAATATACAGGGGGCTCAGCCCCAGCATTTT,CASNIQGAQPQHF,TRBJ1-5,.,TRBD1,TRBV19
TGCGCCAGCAGCTTCGGGGGGCAGGGCAATGGCTACACCTTC,CASSFGGQGNGYTF,TRBJ1-2,.,.,TRBV5-1
TGCGCCAGCAGCCAGGCACTACAGGGTTTATTTAGTATCTACGAGCAGTACTTC,CASSQALQGLFSIYEQYF,TRBJ2-7,.,.,TRBV4-1
TGTGCCACCAGCCTATCCAGGGTGCCGGGTCAGCCCCAGCATTTT,CATSLSRVPGQPQHF,TRBJ1-5,.,.,TRBV15
TGCGCCAGCAGACGTGACGGGTCGAGCACTGAAGCTTTCTTT,CASRRDGSSTEAFF,TRBJ1-1,.,.,TRBV5-1
TGTGCCAGCAGCCCCCGCGGGGCGGCTGGAAACACCATATATTTT,CASSPRGAAGNTIYF,TRBJ1-3,.,.,TRBV9
TGTGCCAGCAGCTCTCAACAGGGGGCGGCTGAGCAGTACTTC,CASSSQQGAAEQYF,TRBJ2-7,few,TRBD1,TRBV7-9
TGTGCCAGCAGCGTAGGCGGGACAGGGCTCTACGAGCAGTACTTC,CASSVGGTGLYEQYF,TRBJ2-7,.,TRBD1,TRBV9
TGCAGCGTTCGTACAGGGGACTACAATGAGCAGTTCTTC,CSVRTGDYNEQFF,TRBJ2-1,many,TRBD1,TRBV29-1
TGTGCCAGCAGTTACTCGTCCTGGTCGGTGGAGCAGTACTTC,CASSYSSWSVEQYF,TRBJ2-7,.,.,TRBV6-5
TGTGCCAGCAGTGATGATTACAGTAGCTACGAGCAGTACTTC,CASSDDYSSYEQYF,TRBJ2-7,once,.,TRBV2
TGTGCCAGCAGCCCGGGACAGATCTATGGCTACACCTTC,CASSPGQIYGYTF,TRBJ1-2,.,TRBD1,TRBV7-9
TGTGCCAGCACCTGGGACACGAACACTGAAGCTTTCTTT,CASTWDTNTEAFF,TRBJ1-1,once,.,TRBV7-2
TGCGCCAGCAGCCAAGGACGGGGGGGCCCCTACGAGCAGTACTTC,CASSQGRGGPYEQYF,TRBJ2-7,.,TRBD2,TRBV4-3
TGCGCCAGCAGCTTGGGGGGGGGCTCCTACAATGAGCAGTTCTTC,CASSLGGGSYNEQFF,TRBJ2-1,once,TRBD2,TRBV5-1
TGTGCCAGCAGGGCCGGGACAGGGTCGACTGAAGCTTTCTTT,CASRAGTGSTEAFF,TRBJ1-1,.,TRBD1,TRBV7-8
TGTGCCAGCAGTTTCCTAGCCTCCGGTCCCTACGAGCAGTACTTC,CASSFLASGPYEQYF,TRBJ2-7,.,.,TRBV6-1
TGTGCAAGTCGCATCCGGGACACGGATCGCTACGAGCAGTACTTC,CASRIRDTDRYEQYF,TRBJ2-7,once,.,TRBV12-2
TGTGCCAGCAGCTTCGGTGGGGGAGGGGATCAGCCCCAGCATTTT,CASSFGGGGDQPQHF,TRBJ1-5,.,.,TRBV7-9
TGTGCCAGCAGGAGACAGGGGGTCTCCTATAATTCACCCCTCCACTTT,CASRRQGVSYNSPLHF,TRBJ1-6,.,TRBD1,TRBV6-7
TGTGCCAGTAGTAATACAGGGGTCGGCGCTGGAAACACCATATATTTT,CASSNTGVGAGNTIYF,TRBJ1-3,.,TRBD1,TRBV19
TGTGCCAGCAGCTTAGCATTTCCCGCGATGAACTATGGCTACACCTTC,CASSLAFPAMNYGYTF,TRBJ1-2,.,.,TRBV7-9
TGTGCCAGTAACTCGGGACTGCTCGTGGAGACCCAGTACTTC,CASNSGLLVETQYF,TRBJ2-5,few,.,TRBV19
TGTGCCAGCTCACCATCCAGAGCGGGGGAGCTGTTTTTT,CASSPSRAGELFF,TRBJ2-2,.,.,TRBV18
TGCAGTGCTTTACAGGGCTACGAGCAGTACTTC,CSALQGYEQYF,TRBJ2-7,few,.,TRBV20-1
TGTGCCAGCGGGACTCAGCGCTACGAGCAGTACTTC,CASGTQRYEQYF,TRBJ2-7,few,.,TRBV9
TGTGCCATCAAGGCTAGCGGGGGGGCAGTGGATACGCAGTATTTT,CAIKASGGAVDTQYF,TRBJ2-3,.,TRBD2,TRBV10-3
TGTGCCAGCAGTTCCCCCGGAGCGGGGGGGACCTACGAGCAGTACTTC,CASSSPGAGGTYEQYF,TRBJ2-7,.,TRBD2,TRBV27
TGTGCCAGCAGTACTAGCAGAGACACCGGGGAGCTGTTTTTT,CASSTSRDTGELFF,TRBJ2-2,.,.,TRBV2
TGTGCCAGCAGTAGGGTACAGGGGAACACCGGGGAGCTGTTTTTT,CASSRVQGNTGELFF,TRBJ2-2,.,.,TRBV6-5